This passage covers 21 T cell receptor beta chains from one sample sequenced in a study of cytomegalovirus exposure and HLA in healthy donors. PCR primers comprised 60 Vbeta and 13 Jbeta primers. Generated by immunoSEQ multiplex PCR, the TCRdb table keeps only in-frame clones and is missing some. Among fewer than 150,000 clones listed, 76% were seen once. The sample comprised PBMCs. The origin of the receptors is a man younger than 30 in good health and CMV-seronegative.

Details on this clone: This CDR3 is also generated by other DNA sequences in the sample. This chain links TRBV18 with TRBJ1-5; no reliable D call. Between the trimmed V and J ends, which lost 3 bases and 2 bases, there was a span of 8 bases. From germline, CDR1 is KGHSH and CDR2 LQKENI. The CDR3 has 14 amino acids. CDR3 nucleotides: TGTGCCAGCTCACCTCGGCAGGGCAATCAGCCCCAGCATTTT. It codes for CASSPRQGNQPQHF. The full variable domain, with the rest looked up from reference TRBV18 and TRBJ1-5, is NAGVMQNPRHLVRRRGQEARLRCSPMKGHSHVYWYRQLPEEGLKFMVYLQKENIIDESGMPKERFSAEFPKEGPSILRIQQVVRGDSAAYFCASSPRQGNQPQHFGDGTRLSIL.

The chain has TRBV11-3 and TRBJ2-1, with D tentatively TRBD1 (6 bases). The V end lost 5 bases, the J end lost 7 bases, and 15 bases lay between the germline ends. The V gene's germline CDR1 is SGHNT and CDR2 YENEEA. CDR3 length: 14 residues. The CDR3 spells CASSPAIDRNEQFF. The CDR3 bases are TGTGCCAGCAGCCCTGCTATTGACAGGAATGAGCAGTTCTTC.

This chain joins TRBV7-9 and TRBJ2-3; 10 bases line up with TRBD1. Germline-derived CDR1 and CDR2 are SEHNR and FQNEAQ (reference sequence). V lost 6 bases, J lost 6 bases, and 9 bases stayed unmatched. The CDR3 is made up of 15 amino acids. CDR3 loop: CASRLDRGGPDTQYF. CDR3 DNA: TGTGCCAGCAGGCTGGACAGGGGGGGACCGGATACGCAGTATTTT.

The chain couples TRBV19 to TRBJ2-1; 13 bases align to TRBD2. This CDR3 spans 15 amino acids. The V gene end was trimmed by 3 bases and the J gene end by 9 bases; junction bases not matched to a gene: 5. Germline CDR1 LNHDA, CDR2 SQIVND (reference sequence). CDR3 nucleotide sequence: TGTGCCAGTAGTATTCGGACTAGCGGGAGCGGTGAGCAGTTCTTC. Residues: CASSIRTSGSGEQFF.

This clone has more than one count but fewer than ten. This chain joins TRBV18 and TRBJ2-7; 9 positions agree with TRBD1. The V and J ends lost 3 bases and 2 bases, in that order; junction bases with no gene match: 5. The germline V gene encodes CDR1 KGHSH and CDR2 LQKENI. This CDR3 spans 15 amino acids. CDR3 sequence (DNA): TGTGCCAGCTCACCCGGGACAGGGACAACCTACGAGCAGTACTTC. Its protein is CASSPGTGTTYEQYF.

The chain combines TRBV5-1 with TRBJ2-5; D call uncertain. The CDR3 length is 15 residues. Germline lookup yields CDR1 SGHRS and CDR2 YFSETQ. Deletions cut 3 bases from V and 0 bases from J, with 12 bases between. CDR3 DNA: TGCGCCAGCAGCTCTACGTTATCCGACCAAGAGACCCAGTACTTC. Encoded protein: CASSSTLSDQETQYF.

Only a few counts were recorded for this clone. The V gene is TRBV21-1, the J gene TRBJ2-3; whether TRBD1, the table's D call, matches the DNA was not checked. TRBV21-1 represents a pseudogene. The CDR3 covers 18 residues. The CDR3 protein is CASSKADSRGRLTDTQYF. CDR3 bases: TGTGCCAGCAGCAAAGCCGACTCCAGGGGACGACTCACAGATACGCAGTATTTT.

A few counts support this clone. This chain links TRBV9 with TRBJ2-3, with 8 bases fitting TRBD1. The length of the CDR3 is 14 residues. CDR1 is SGDLS and CDR2 is YYNGEE in the germline V gene. The V gene end was trimmed by 3 bases and the J gene end by 5 bases; junction bases not matched to a gene: 5. For the CDR3, the DNA is TGTGCCAGCAGCGCTGGGGACAGGAGAGATACGCAGTATTTT. Its translation: CASSAGDRRDTQYF. The complete variable domain, with remaining parts taken from reference TRBV9 and TRBJ2-3, reads DSGVTQTPKHLITATGQRVTLRCSPRSGDLSVYWYQQSLDQGLQFLIQYYNGEERAKGNILERFSAQQFPDLHSELNLSSLELGDSALYFCASSAGDRRDTQYFGPGTRLTVL.

This clone was counted a few times. This rearrangement joins TRBV7-9 to TRBJ2-7, with D unresolved. The CDR3 runs to 17 residues. Per germline, CDR1 SEHNR and CDR2 FQNEAQ (reference sequence). Trimming cost V 5 bases and J 3 bases, with 23 bases left between them. For the CDR3, the DNA is TGTGCCAGCAGCACGATCAGAGGCAGCGCACCCTACTACGAGCAGTACTTC. This gives the protein CASSTIRGSAPYYEQYF. The full variable domain, with the rest looked up from reference TRBV7-9 and TRBJ2-7, is DTGVSQNPRHKITKRGQNVTFRCDPISEHNRLYWYRQTLGQGPEFLTYFQNEAQLEKSRLLSDRFSAERPKGSFSTLEIQRTEQGDSAMYLCASSTIRGSAPYYEQYFGPGTRLTVT.

This clone was counted a single time. The J gene is TRBJ2-1, the V gene TRBV9, with 9 bases that match TRBD2. The CDR3 runs to 15 residues. V gave up 2 bases and J gave up 4 bases; unmatched junction bases: 4. The germline CDR1 and CDR2 sequences are SGDLS and YYNGEE. In DNA, the CDR3 is TGTGCCAGCAGCGTTGATCTAGCGGGGTACAATGAGCAGTTCTTC. Translation gives CASSVDLAGYNEQFF. Combining the CDR3 with reference TRBV9 and TRBJ2-1 gives the whole variable domain DSGVTQTPKHLITATGQRVTLRCSPRSGDLSVYWYQQSLDQGLQFLIQYYNGEERAKGNILERFSAQQFPDLHSELNLSSLELGDSALYFCASSVDLAGYNEQFFGPGTRLTVL.

V gene TRBV7-8 combines with J gene TRBJ2-7; D possibly corresponds to TRBD1 (6 bases). Germline CDR1 and CDR2: SGHVS and FQNEAQ. The ends were cut back, 4 bases at V and 7 bases at J, with 20 bases in the middle. There are 15 residues in the CDR3. CDR3: CASSYIDRITPEQYF. In DNA form, the CDR3 reads TGTGCCAGCAGCTATATAGACAGGATAACCCCGGAGCAGTACTTC.

The chain has TRBV27 and TRBJ1-6; TRBD1 agrees at 8 bases. The CDR3 has 16 residues. Germline CDR1 and CDR2: MNHEY and SMNVEV (reference sequence). V dropped 3 bases and J dropped 7; count of bases not matched to a gene: 8. The CDR3 here is CASSFVSRGLNSPLHF. For the CDR3, the DNA is TGTGCCAGCAGTTTTGTTTCCAGGGGGCTCAATTCACCCCTCCACTTT.

The gene calls are TRBV7-3 and TRBJ1-1; D gene ambiguous. The CDR3 has 13 residues. CDR1 SGHTA and CDR2 FQGTGA come from the germline V gene. Trimming removed 1 base at V and 1 base at J, with 4 bases between. CDR3 sequence (DNA): TGTGCCAGCAGCTTAAGTCAGAACACTGAAGCTTTCTTT. It specifies CASSLSQNTEAFF.

The chain recombines TRBV7-8 with TRBJ2-2; 9 bases agree with TRBD1. Unmatched junction bases numbered 1, after V lost 0 bases and J lost 2 bases. This CDR3 contains 16 residues. Per the germline V gene, CDR1 is SGHVS and CDR2 is FQNEAQ. CDR3 coding DNA: TGTGCCAGCAGCTTAGCGGGACAGGGAAACACCGGGGAGCTGTTTTTT. As protein: CASSLAGQGNTGELFF.

This clone was detected a few times. The chain joins TRBV5-1 to TRBJ1-2; TRBD1 matches at 7 bases. J lost 6 bases, V lost 5 bases, and 10 bases had no gene match. Germline loops: CDR1 SGHRS, CDR2 YFSETQ. This CDR3 has 14 residues. The CDR3 region is CASRNTGEGDGYTF. The CDR3 nucleotides read TGCGCCAGCAGGAATACAGGGGAAGGAGATGGCTACACCTTC. Drawing the rest from reference TRBV5-1 and TRBJ1-2, the complete variable domain is KAGVTQTPRYLIKTRGQQVTLSCSPISGHRSVSWYQQTPGQGLQFLFEYFSETQRNKGNFPGRFSGRQFSNSRSEMNVSTLELGDSALYLCASRNTGEGDGYTFGSGTRLTVV.

This clone has just a few counts. The chain couples TRBV30 to TRBJ2-1; 11 bases agree with TRBD2. V dropped 2 bases and J dropped 4; count of bases not matched to a gene: 4. There are 15 residues in the CDR3. Germline CDR1 GTSNPN, CDR2 SVGIG (reference sequence). The CDR3 DNA is TGTGCCTGGAGTAAAACTAGCGGGGGATACAATGAGCAGTTCTTC. Residues: CAWSKTSGGYNEQFF.

The chain uses TRBV4-1 and TRBJ1-2; D is uncertain. Trimming removed 0 bases at V and 5 bases at J, with 13 bases between. The CDR3 has 15 amino acids. The germline V gene has CDR1 MGHRA and CDR2 YSYEKL. Here the CDR3 DNA reads TGCGCCAGCAGCCAAGATTCCGGGTCGGGGTATGGCTACACCTTC. As protein: CASSQDSGSGYGYTF.

For the CDR3, the DNA is TGTGCCCAAAGACTAGCGGGGGGAACCGAGCAGTACTTC. Translating it yields CAQRLAGGTEQYF. The chain carries TRBV30 and TRBJ2-7; 13 bases are shared with TRBD2. V shed 8 bases and J 6 bases; nucleotides not matched to a gene: 7. This CDR3 is 13 amino acids long. CDR1 is GTSNPN and CDR2 is SVGIG in the germline V gene (reference sequence).

The chain uses TRBV27 and TRBJ2-7, with 8 bases aligning to TRBD2. V was pared by 6 bases and J by 5 bases, with 6 bases of the junction left unmatched. This CDR3 contains 13 residues. Germline V gene sequence: CDR1 MNHEY, CDR2 SMNVEV (reference sequence). CDR3 in DNA: TGTGCCAGCAGGGCTAGCGGGTTCAACGAGCAGTACTTC. Protein sequence: CASRASGFNEQYF.

The rearrangement links TRBV2 to TRBJ2-7; 9 nucleotides line up with TRBD2. V dropped 3 bases and J dropped 6; count of bases not matched to a gene: 9. The CDR3 is made up of 15 amino acids. Germline lookup yields CDR1 SNHLY and CDR2 FYNNEI. CDR3 sequence reads: CASSEWASGVGEQYF. In DNA, the CDR3 is TGTGCCAGCAGTGAGTGGGCTAGCGGGGTAGGCGAGCAGTACTTC.

This rearrangement joins TRBV11-2 to TRBJ2-5; TRBD2 matches at 11 bases. The V gene end was trimmed by 9 bases and the J gene end by 1 base; junction bases not matched to a gene: 7. Germline CDR1 and CDR2: SGHAT and FQNNGV. This CDR3 is built from 15 residues. The CDR3 DNA is TGTGCCAGTAGGCCTAGCGGGGGGCCCCAAGAGACCCAGTACTTC. It specifies CASRPSGGPQETQYF. Filled out from reference TRBV11-2 and TRBJ2-5, the complete variable domain reads EAGVAQSPRYKIIEKRQSVAFWCNPISGHATLYWYQQILGQGPKLLIQFQNNGVVDDSQLPKDRFSAERLKGVDSTLKIQPAKLEDSAVYLCASRPSGGPQETQYFGPGTRLLVL.